The entry below describes one T cell receptor (beta chain). The junction had 5 bases not matched to a gene; V was cut back by 4 bases and J by 3 bases. The CDR3 has 14 residues. Germline V gene lookup returns CDR1 GTSNPN and CDR2 SVGIG (reference sequence). The data derive from a study of identifying expanded T cells in peripheral blood. Measured with immunoSEQ multiplex PCR; TCRdb has only the in-frame clones, and not every one. The data contain about 89,000 clones, 88% of them singletons. The receptor was isolated from a person aged 18 to 70 in good health. Sequencing used blood. The V gene is TRBV30, the J gene TRBJ1-5; 8 bases are shared with TRBD1. This CDR3 reads CAWTHRGANQPQHF. Written as DNA, the CDR3 is TGTGCCTGGACCCACAGGGGGGCCAATCAGCCCCAGCATTTT.